A selection of T cell receptor beta chains follows, all from one sample in a study of T cells in Graves' hyperthyroidism and ophthalmopathy. MiXCR, applied by TCRdb to the multiplex PCR reads, yields one record per CDR3 protein. The sample has 600,000 to 650,000 distinct CDR3 sequences, about a sixth seen once. Sample: blood. These receptors were taken from a woman aged 25 to 39 with Graves' hyperthyroidism. The conserved cysteine and the conserved F or W are not part of the CDR3 here.

TRBJ1-2 | TRBV7-9 | ASSPAGQGWGGYT
TRBJ1-6 | TRBV6-1 | ASSEAVGSPLH
TRBJ2-7 | TRBV20-1 | SASHRDSIYEQY
TRBJ1-5 | TRBV12-3/TRBV12-4 | ASSVQGGQPQH
TRBJ2-1 | TRBV7-7 | ASSTGAYNEQF
TRBJ1-1 | TRBV5-1 | ASSQARDTEAF
TRBJ2-1 | TRBV5-1 | ASSLRAGDEQF
TRBJ2-1 | TRBV4-3 | ASSQEAASYNEQF
TRBJ2-3 | TRBV12-3/TRBV12-4 | ASNHGTGYSTDTQY
TRBJ2-2 | TRBV28 | ASRSDRITGELF
TRBJ2-7 | TRBV27 | ASSPRCEQY
TRBJ2-7 | TRBV12-3/TRBV12-4 | ASSRTEGGEQY
TRBJ2-7 | TRBV29-1 | SVLGWAPTYEQY
TRBJ2-5 | TRBV9 | ASSVGVQETQY